The T cell receptor (beta chain) described here comes from a study of blood T cells in healthy people across ages. In the study overall: Roughly one uniquely barcoded beta molecule per two T cells was captured. Study-level results: The fall in TCR beta diversity per million T cells was roughly linear with age.

Germline-derived CDR1 and CDR2 are SGHTA and FQGNSA. This CDR3 comprises 14 residues. Trimming cost V 1 base and J 8 bases, with 11 bases left between them. Staff drew around 10 milliliters of peripheral blood from each donor. Together with a sample-barcoded 5' primer, a J-beta primer mix was included in a second PCR lasting about 6 to 11 cycles. TCRdb redid the calling of the 5' RACE reads with MiXCR, one entry per CDR3 protein. The sample consists of approximately 830,000 distinct CDR3 sequences, 62% of them appearing once. A note on this clonotype: Antigen: not known.

Sequencing input: blood. This TCR was sampled from a young man in good health. The V and J genes are TRBV7-2 and TRBJ1-4; D uncertain. DNA for the CDR3: TGTGCCAGCAGCTTAGGAGCCTTCCGGGAAAAACTGTTTTTT. Protein product: CASSLGAFREKLFF.